This entry lists 5 T cell receptor beta chains sequenced from one sample in a study of cytomegalovirus exposure and HLA in healthy donors. Assay: immunoSEQ multiplex PCR; the TCRdb copy retains only in-frame clones and omits some. This table holds fewer than 400,000 clones, 88% found once. The sequencing input was PBMCs. The origin of the receptors is a man aged 30-40 years in good health and CMV-seronegative.

The gene calls are TRBV5-6 and TRBJ2-1; 9 bases agree with TRBD2. Germline V gene sequence: CDR1 SGHDT, CDR2 YYEEEE. The CDR3 loop spans 14 amino acids. The V and J ends lost 3 bases and 5 bases, in that order; junction bases with no gene match: 3. CDR3 in amino acids: CASSWTSDNNEQFF. The CDR3 region has the DNA TGTGCCAGCAGCTGGACTAGCGACAACAATGAGCAGTTCTTC.

The rearrangement links TRBV7-9 to TRBJ2-1; 9 bases are shared with TRBD2. The germline V gene encodes CDR1 SEHNR and CDR2 FQNEAQ (reference sequence). V was pared by 5 bases and J by 4 bases, with 15 bases of the junction left unmatched. The CDR3 contains 18 residues. In DNA, the CDR3 is TGTGCCAGCAGCGCATTGAACTCAGCGGGGGGCAGGTACAATGAGCAGTTCTTC. This sequence encodes CASSALNSAGGRYNEQFF.

The V gene is TRBV5-6, the J gene TRBJ1-6; the match to TRBD1 covers 7 bases. Unmatched junction bases numbered 6, after V lost 4 bases and J lost 8 bases. The CDR3 length is 14 residues. Germline assignment: CDR1 SGHDT and CDR2 YYEEEE. In nucleotides, the CDR3 is TGTGCCAGCAGCGACAGGGTGGGGTATTCACCCCTCCACTTT. Encoded protein: CASSDRVGYSPLHF.

V gene TRBV5-1 combines with J gene TRBJ2-4, with TRBD1 matching over 8 bases. V dropped 1 base and J dropped 0; count of bases not matched to a gene: 12. The CDR3 has 19 residues. Germline loops: CDR1 SGHRS, CDR2 YFSETQ. The CDR3 loop is CASSLLGTGAQRAKNIQYF. The CDR3 DNA reads TGCGCCAGCAGCTTGCTTGGGACAGGCGCCCAGAGAGCCAAAAACATTCAGTACTTC.

This clone was seen a single time. The rearrangement uses TRBV6-5 and TRBJ2-2; maybe TRBD2 (5 bases). V was clipped by 6 bases and J by 3 bases, with 8 bases between them. Germline V lookup: CDR1 MNHEY, CDR2 SVGAGI. CDR3 size: 13 residues. CDR3 in DNA: TGTGCCAGCAGCCAGCGGCACACCGGGGAGCTGTTTTTT. Encoded protein: CASSQRHTGELFF.